This TCR beta chain was identified in a study of early T cells in non-severe SARS-CoV-2 infection. Background on the study: Investigators sequenced bulk RNA drawn from unsorted whole blood, and chains remained unpaired. Study results and limitations: VDJdb matches were skewed toward anti-spike CD8 T cell responses.

This clonotype was recorded a few times. Antigen unknown. Unique molecular identifiers (one per individual cDNA molecule) were attached. In TCRdb, the 5' RACE reads were re-called with MiXCR into one record per CDR3 protein. The repertoire holds 60,000 or so distinct CDR3 sequences, with 14% to 15% as singletons. This CDR3 is 13 amino acids long. Per the germline V gene, CDR1 is SGHTS and CDR2 is YDEGEE. Trimming cost V 3 bases and J 6 bases; bases outside gene matches: 3. The source material was whole blood, sampled at baseline. The source is an adult who was a healthcare worker with PCR-confirmed SARS-CoV-2 infection or an uninfected control (not recorded which). The rearrangement joins TRBV5-8 to TRBJ1-5, with 7 bases fitting TRBD1. The CDR3 protein is CASSSGQIQPQHF. DNA for the CDR3: TGTGCCAGCAGCTCGGGACAGATTCAGCCCCAGCATTTT.